The source of this T cell receptor (beta chain) is a study of blood T cell repertoires in COVID-19. Study background: The origin of the acute and convalescent COVID-19 samples was the United States, Italy and Spain. From T cells, B-cell-depleted T cells, or PBMCs came the material, which was cDNA or gDNA.

TCRdb's copy holds only in-frame clones and misses some; the assay was immunoSEQ multiplex PCR. The repertoire consists of a few hundred thousand clones, with 80% to 90% occurring once and the leading ten covering 1%. Everyone who took part was 18 to 89 years old, and they came from over 20 US areas. Germline V gives CDR1 SGDLS, CDR2 YYNGEE. V lost 4 bases, J lost 6 bases, and 8 bases lay in between. The CDR3 runs to 12 residues. This chain links TRBV9 with TRBJ2-1; no firm D call. This sequence originates from a man aged 18 to 35 who had recovered from COVID-19. Sequencing used PBMCs or T cells enriched from blood (not recorded which). The CDR3 protein is CASSFLGNEQFF. As DNA, the CDR3 is TGTGCCAGCAGCTTTCTAGGCAATGAGCAGTTCTTC.